This T cell receptor beta chain originates from a study of cytomegalovirus exposure and HLA in healthy donors (dated by TCRdb to the late 2010s). General notes on the study: According to an earlier analysis of a few hundred of the donors, about 179 million T cells yielded over 100 million unique TCR beta sequences and approximately 300 Gb of sequence data. An earlier analysis of several hundred of the donors applied high-throughput TCR beta sequencing to assess whether each TCR beta V gene segment acted as functional or pseudogenic. The study aimed to test whether cataloging public T cell receptors could reveal signatures of past pathogen exposure. High-throughput TCR immunosequencing, statistical association of individual TCRs with disease status, and machine learning were combined to predict cytomegalovirus infection status. Among 300 to 450 genotyped donors of the cohort, an average of about 240,000 unique TCR beta nucleotide sequences were sequenced per donor, roughly 18% of them non-productive. Along with the roughly 670-subject first cohort, a separate validation cohort of over a hundred different subjects was used. The study profiled the T cell repertoires of around 700 subjects by immunosequencing and related them to cytomegalovirus serostatus. Donor age, sex, ethnicity and CMV serostatus were compiled alongside the repertoire data. Rather than using new phenotypic data, the later analysis identified candidate immune exposures from TCR beta sequences and from how often those sequences occurred across donors. Genome-wide SNP genotypes for about 65% of the 666 donors were used in a later genetic analysis, which treated that subset as a discovery cohort. The number of donors typed differed by locus, with roughly 629-640 for A, B, C, DRB1 and DQB1, more than 500 for DQA1, 600 to 610 for DPA1, and roughly 450 for DPB1. HLA typing covered class I and class II loci at four-digit resolution. Of the 300 to 450 genotyped donors, less than 90% were placed in the genetic ancestry cluster associated with self-reported Caucasian donors. Because of strong linkage in the cohort, 5 or 6 DR-DQ haplotypes were treated as single units for association and clustering. An early release that covered some 630 HLA-typed donors contained around 300 gigabases of sequencing data and about 93 million unique TCR sequences. To study patterns of TCR occurrence, a later analysis re-analyzed previously published TCR beta repertoires from under 750 donors and added high-resolution HLA genotyping. All discovery cohort repertoires had been generated using a single sequencing platform.

The receptor library was made with the immunoSEQ multiplex PCR assay. For the multiplex PCR, a mixture combining 60 forward primers for TCR Vbeta segments and 13 reverse primers for TCR Jbeta segments was used. The CDR3 region of rearranged TCR beta genes was amplified from genomic DNA with a multiplex PCR assay. The Illumina HiSeq System was used to sequence the amplified TCR beta libraries as 87-base-pair reads. In the paper's pipeline: A later analysis tallied around 82 million unique TCR beta chains across the 700 or so repertoires, and about 10 million of those chains were shared by two or more donors. A nearest-neighbor algorithm error-corrected the raw reads and collapsed the reads into unique sequences, merging closely related sequences to remove PCR and sequencing errors. To assign V, D and J gene segments, CDR3 sequences were aligned to IMGT reference sequences. Each retained sequence needed at least a six-nucleotide match to both a V gene segment and a J gene segment. Rearrangements were classified as productive when the CDR3 lacked stop codons and remained in frame with V and J, and all other rearrangements were classified as non-productive. CDR3 was defined by IMGT convention, running from the second conserved V-encoded cysteine to the conserved J-encoded phenylalanine. Sequences without an unambiguous match to a single V gene segment were excluded from the earlier analysis of several hundred of the donors. An earlier analysis of a few hundred of the donors called V segments functional above 56.7% productive rearrangements and segregating when the between-donor standard deviation exceeded 5%. A statistical classification framework was built for diagnosing cytomegalovirus status from the catalog of TCR beta chain sequences. In a later analysis, V and J genes were assigned by comparing TCR nucleotide sequences against IMGT/GENE-DB human TR gene sequences. The TCRdist pipeline was used in a later analysis to assign CDR3 sequences and most-parsimonious VDJ recombination scenarios. In a later analysis, every TCR beta chain was defined by the combination of its CDR3 amino acid sequence and its V-gene family, and reads without a unique V-gene family were dropped. A later analysis removed over 500 highly shared, low-generation-probability nucleotide sequences to deal with suspected cross-contamination and a sequencing artifact. A later analysis calculated a clonal expansion index for each public chain from normalized within-repertoire ranks of inferred template counts. A later analysis computed generation probabilities with a VDJ recombination model fitted to out-of-frame rearrangements, and checked the results against IGoR. In a later analysis, hypergeometric tests were used to score TCR-TCR, TCR-HLA and TCR-CMV co-occurrence, with a repertoire-size bias correction applied to TCR pairs. False discovery rates were estimated in a later analysis by permuting HLA or CMV assignments 20 times. In a later analysis, co-occurring TCRs were grouped with DBSCAN, and TCRdist sequence similarity was added when clustering was performed within HLA-allele-positive subsets. Co-occurrence clustering excluded repertoires with fewer than 30,000 or more than 120,000 public chains, plus five with anomalous nucleotide sharing. TCRdb's version of the immuneACCESS table is confined to in-frame rearrangements and falls short of the full clone set. An unresolved V gene accounts for under half of the shortfall where checked; the remainder is of unknown origin. Clone size and V and J calls were adopted from that table, with D and trimming inferred from the DNA. The sample records under 200,000 clones, 80% to 90% of which are singletons. The ten most abundant clones make up about 10% of the sample.

General findings and caveats noted by the study authors: In both the original and validation cohorts, the classifier was reported to diagnose cytomegalovirus status with high specificity and sensitivity. When HLA alleles, especially DR and DQ, strongly co-occurred, TCR associations were difficult to assign to individual alleles. A later analysis reported that several top co-occurrence clusters appeared linked to parvovirus B19, influenza, CMV and Epstein-Barr virus. The study listed approximately 160 TCR beta chains as associated with cytomegalovirus. In an earlier analysis of about 550 of the donors, most TCR beta V segments were observed in productive rearrangements about 90% or about 30% of the time, broadly matching IMGT annotations. Most TCR sequences were seen in very few donors, while some public TCRs were found in many individuals. The sequencing pipeline was judged likely to have produced a cluster of highly shared sequence variants as a technical artifact. Presence/absence analyses assumed roughly uniform sequencing depth across donors, an assumption that may not hold. An association between a missense DCLRE1C variant and V-gene and J-gene trimming of TCR beta chains was found in a later genetic analysis and replicated in an independent cohort. According to a later analysis, TCR association rates differed among HLA loci, with DRB1 alleles showing the most associated TCRs and HLA-C alleles showing the fewest. Because some donors lacked HLA typing at each locus, the association tests relied only on the typed subset. In a later analysis, HLA-associated TCR beta chains showed more clonal expansion and lower generation probabilities than non-associated chains that were equally common. CMV serostatus was the only immune exposure information available for the cohort. In vitro tests confirmed that three of the cytomegalovirus-associated TCR beta chains recognize cytomegalovirus antigens. Correlated functional status among segregating V segments might reflect linkage disequilibrium, but an unknown experimental factor could not be ruled out. A further reported finding was that TCR beta sequences accurately predicted the HLA-A and HLA-B alleles for most subjects in the first cohort. According to a later analysis, most CMV-associated TCR beta chains appeared to be HLA-restricted, and the HLA associations seemed to be driven largely by CMV exposure. The cohort was sequenced for TCR beta chains only, and without alpha or paired-chain data the features that could be detected were limited. Some IMGT-functional V segments, including TRBV6-2 and TRBV6-3, could not be distinguished by the 87-base-pair reads and were therefore excluded. The authors suggested that the approach could potentially be generalized to other disease states and immunological phenotypes. According to a later genetic analysis, donors in an Asian-associated ancestry cluster had fewer N-insertions in productive TCRs than the approximately 700-donor mean. At a false discovery rate of 0.05, a later analysis linked 15,000 to 20,000 TCR beta sequences to specific HLA alleles. Over 15 rarely observed V segments, including chromosome 9 orphons, were excluded from the earlier analysis of several hundred of the donors because counts were too low.

The cohort consisted of hundreds of healthy bone marrow donors. At the time of sampling, every cohort member was nominally healthy, though immune exposures that went unrecorded were likely present. The donor was CMV seropositive and was included in the group of around 300 seropositive cohort members. Every donor gave a peripheral blood sample, and the peripheral blood mononuclear cells from that sample were used for TCR beta sequencing. Genomic DNA was extracted from the blood cell samples with the Qiagen DNeasy Blood Extraction Kit. About this clone itself: Its antigen remains unidentified. Base qualities are not provided; no much larger clone lies one nucleotide away.

The germline V gene yields KGHSH for CDR1 and LQKENI for CDR2. Trimming at the junction amounts to 1 base on V and 3 bases on J, and the germline ends lie 19 bases apart. The CDR3 contains 18 residues, cysteine and phenylalanine counted. Left in the record is the CDR3 DNA by itself, 54 bases read in frame from the first base. The rearranged segments are TRBV18 and TRBJ2-1; the D segment could be TRBD1, given 6 matching bases. Material: PBMCs. The clonotype comes from a man younger than 35 in good health and CMV-seropositive. The CDR3 is CASSPLMMGAEVYNEQFF. The DNA is as follows: TGTGCCAGCTCACCACTAATGATGGGGGCCGAGGTCTACAATGAGCAGTTCTTC. The CDR3 plus the reference TRBV18 and TRBJ2-1 genes for the other parts give the full variable domain: NAGVMQNPRHLVRRRGQEARLRCSPMKGHSHVYWYRQLPEEGLKFMVYLQKENIIDESGMPKERFSAEFPKEGPSILRIQQVVRGDSAAYFCASSPLMMGAEVYNEQFFGPGTRLTVL.